One and the same sample provided the 16 T cell receptor beta chains below, sequenced in a study of radiotherapy plus CTLA-4 blockade in lung cancer. This table comes from immunoSEQ multiplex PCR, and its TCRdb copy is limited to in-frame clones, with some not included. This sample has around 38,000 clones, with approximately 86% found just once. This specimen was peripheral blood, taken from a patient treated with radiotherapy plus ipilimumab. The receptors come from a human donor with non-small cell lung cancer whose response to radiotherapy plus ipilimumab could not be evaluated.

The V call is TRBV6-5, the J call TRBJ2-1, with a possible D match to TRBD2 (5 bases). CDR3 size: 15 residues. The V end was cut by 0 bases, the J end by 8 bases, with 14 bases between. CDR1 and CDR2 from the germline V gene are MNHEY and SVGAGI. CDR3: CASSYSRTPGYEQFF. The CDR3 coding sequence is TGTGCCAGCAGTTACTCGAGGACTCCCGGCTATGAGCAGTTCTTC.

The gene calls are TRBV7-9 and TRBJ1-2; the match to TRBD1 covers 9 bases. The CDR3 is 13 residues long. CDR1 is SEHNR and CDR2 is FQNEAQ in the germline V gene (reference sequence). V lost 5 bases to trimming and J lost 8 bases; unmatched junction nucleotides: 6. CDR3 bases: TGTGCCAGCAGCCCGGGACAGGGTGGCGGCTACACCTTC. Its protein product is CASSPGQGGGYTF. The variable domain in full, completed from reference TRBV7-9 and TRBJ1-2, reads DTGVSQNPRHKITKRGQNVTFRCDPISEHNRLYWYRQTLGQGPEFLTYFQNEAQLEKSRLLSDRFSAERPKGSFSTLEIQRTEQGDSAMYLCASSPGQGGGYTFGSGTRLTVV.

The chain links TRBV19 to TRBJ2-7, with 7 bases matching TRBD2. The CDR3 sequence is 13 residues long. CDR1 LNHDA and CDR2 SQIVND come from the germline V gene (reference sequence). The CDR3 region is CATMGGSSYEQYF. The CDR3 bases are TGTGCTACCATGGGGGGGAGCTCCTACGAGCAGTACTTC.

This rearrangement joins TRBV9 to TRBJ1-1, with D perhaps matching TRBD1 (6 bases). The V end lost 4 bases, the J end lost 7 bases, and 20 bases lay between the germline ends. The germline V gene encodes CDR1 SGDLS and CDR2 YYNGEE. The CDR3 has 15 residues. The CDR3: CASSPWGGAVGEAFF. CDR3 nucleotides: TGTGCCAGCAGCCCCTGGGGGGGGGCTGTGGGTGAAGCTTTCTTT. Supplemented by reference TRBV9 and TRBJ1-1, the full variable domain reads DSGVTQTPKHLITATGQRVTLRCSPRSGDLSVYWYQQSLDQGLQFLIQYYNGEERAKGNILERFSAQQFPDLHSELNLSSLELGDSALYFCASSPWGGAVGEAFFGQGTRLTVV.

The rearrangement uses TRBV6-1 and TRBJ2-5; 7 bases are a match to TRBD2. The V gene's germline CDR1 is MNHNS and CDR2 SASEGT. The CDR3 totals 14 residues. With 5 bases clipped from V and 2 bases from J, the junction kept 5 bases outside the gene matches. The DNA of the CDR3 is TGTGCCAGCAGTCCGATGGGGGGGCAAGAGACCCAGTACTTC. Translating it yields CASSPMGGQETQYF.

The rearrangement joins TRBV2 to TRBJ2-2; possibly TRBD1 for D (5 bases). The CDR3 totals 15 residues. Trimming took off 4 bases at V and 3 bases at J, with 12 bases between the two ends. The germline gives CDR1 SNHLY, CDR2 FYNNEI. CDR3 protein: CASSVSQGDTGELFF. As DNA, the CDR3 is TGTGCCAGCAGTGTAAGTCAGGGTGACACCGGGGAGCTGTTTTTT.

The chain joins TRBV5-5 to TRBJ2-7; D gene uncertain. The CDR3 covers 15 residues. Germline lookup yields CDR1 SGHKS and CDR2 YYEKEE (reference sequence). V lost 5 bases to trimming and J lost 3 bases, with 18 bases between them. The CDR3 nucleotides read TGTGCCAGCAGTCAAACTCCGACAATTTTCTACGAGCAGTACTTC. It yields the protein CASSQTPTIFYEQYF.

This clone occurred a few times. The CDR3 nucleotides read TGTGCCAGCAGTTTTTGGGCAGATAGCAATCAGCCCCAGCATTTT. This translates into CASSFWADSNQPQHF. The chain links TRBV27 to TRBJ1-5; unclear D gene. Trimming cost V 3 bases and J 0 bases, with 9 bases left between them. The CDR3 extends over 15 amino acids. CDR1 and CDR2 from the germline V gene are MNHEY and SMNVEV (reference sequence).

The chain combines TRBV7-2 with TRBJ1-1, with D possibly being TRBD1 (5 bases). In germline, CDR1 is SGHTA, CDR2 FQGNSA. This CDR3 spans 19 amino acids. Trimming shortened V by 6 bases and J by 1 base, and 27 bases separated the two germline ends. The CDR3 region has the DNA TGTGCCAGCAGTTCGGGAGGTGGAACCCGGGTAGGGGAGAACACTGAAGCTTTCTTT. This codes for CASSSGGGTRVGENTEAFF.

The chain's CDR3 is CASSPGGGNYGYTF. CDR3 sequence (DNA): TGCGCCAGCAGCCCCGGGGGTGGGAACTATGGCTACACCTTC. The chain combines TRBV5-1 with TRBJ1-2; a weak D match, TRBD1 (5 bases). Trimming took off 4 bases at V and 2 bases at J, with 12 bases between the two ends. The CDR3 sequence is 14 residues long. Germline V lookup: CDR1 SGHRS, CDR2 YFSETQ.

V gene TRBV2 combines with J gene TRBJ2-5, with D possibly TRBD1 on 5 matching bases. CDR1 and CDR2 from the germline V gene are SNHLY and FYNNEI. V was clipped by 11 bases and J by 2 bases, with 9 bases between them. This CDR3 has 11 amino acids. The DNA of the CDR3 is TGTGCCCGACAGATACAAGAGACCCAGTACTTC. Translating it yields CARQIQETQYF.

Here the CDR3 reads CASSRQGSSYYGYTF. The CDR3 DNA sequence: TGCGCCAGCAGCAGACAGGGCTCGAGCTACTATGGCTACACCTTC. This chain joins TRBV5-1 and TRBJ1-2; TRBD1 matches 7 bases. The V gene end was trimmed by 4 bases and the J gene end by 3 bases; junction bases not matched to a gene: 9. The germline gives CDR1 SGHRS, CDR2 YFSETQ. The CDR3 length is 15 residues.

V is TRBV6-6 and J is TRBJ1-5; D might be TRBD1 (6 bases). CDR1 is MNHNY and CDR2 is SVGAGI in the germline V gene (reference sequence). V lost 2 bases and J 7 bases, leaving 12 bases between the germline ends. There are 14 residues in the CDR3. The CDR3 DNA reads as TGTGCCAGCAGTTACGTGGCAGGGGTGCAGCCCCAGCATTTT. Translated, it gives CASSYVAGVQPQHF.

The chain links TRBV5-1 to TRBJ2-3; 13 bases fit TRBD2. The CDR3 spans 15 residues. The J segment lost 6 bases and the V segment lost 4 bases, leaving 5 bases of the junction unmatched. The V gene's germline CDR1 is SGHRS and CDR2 YFSETQ. This chain's CDR3 is CASSPLLAGGDTQYF. As DNA, the CDR3 is TGCGCCAGCAGCCCACTACTAGCGGGGGGGGATACGCAGTATTTT.

The chain couples TRBV11-3 to TRBJ2-2; 12 bases map to TRBD2. The CDR3 has 18 residues. The ends lost 5 bases at V and 0 bases at J; junction bases unmatched: 7. CDR1 and CDR2 from the germline V gene are SGHNT and YENEEA. Here the CDR3 DNA reads TGTGCCAGCAGCCCGGGACTAGCGGGTATATCGAACACCGGGGAGCTGTTTTTT. Protein sequence: CASSPGLAGISNTGELFF.

The chain uses TRBV9 and TRBJ1-2; D is uncertain. Germline CDR1 and CDR2: SGDLS and YYNGEE. The CDR3 spans 15 residues. V was cut by 0 bases and J by 8 bases, with 17 bases left in between. CDR3 sequence reads: CASSVDLDRVKGYTF. As DNA, the CDR3 is TGTGCCAGCAGCGTAGACCTAGACCGGGTGAAGGGCTACACCTTC.